The present T cell receptor (beta chain) was sequenced within a study of T cell repertoires in cytomegalovirus infection. At the level of the study: Public TCR beta signature analysis indicated the presence of both CMV infection and matching HLA type.

The CDR3 has 14 residues. V gave up 3 bases and J gave up 2 bases, with 9 bases separating them. CDR1 and CDR2 (germline): MNHEY, SVGAGI. A word on this clonotype: Its antigen is unidentified.

Notes on the study in general: Cumulated frequencies of public TCR beta families served to identify carriers of CMV plus the relevant HLA.

TCRdb processed the reads anew with MiXCR; each CDR3 protein has one entry. The table records 150,000 to 200,000 distinct CDR3 sequences, 17% of them present only once. This TCR was sampled from a human donor in good health (CMV status not recorded). Some clones in this sample may be carry-over from other donors' samples. The specimen sequenced was CD8+ T cells from PBMCs. The chain uses TRBV6-5 and TRBJ2-3; perhaps TRBD2 as D (5 bases). The CDR3 sequence is CASSYEGDTDTQYF. The CDR3 nucleotides are TGTGCCAGCAGTTATGAGGGAGACACAGATACGCAGTATTTT.